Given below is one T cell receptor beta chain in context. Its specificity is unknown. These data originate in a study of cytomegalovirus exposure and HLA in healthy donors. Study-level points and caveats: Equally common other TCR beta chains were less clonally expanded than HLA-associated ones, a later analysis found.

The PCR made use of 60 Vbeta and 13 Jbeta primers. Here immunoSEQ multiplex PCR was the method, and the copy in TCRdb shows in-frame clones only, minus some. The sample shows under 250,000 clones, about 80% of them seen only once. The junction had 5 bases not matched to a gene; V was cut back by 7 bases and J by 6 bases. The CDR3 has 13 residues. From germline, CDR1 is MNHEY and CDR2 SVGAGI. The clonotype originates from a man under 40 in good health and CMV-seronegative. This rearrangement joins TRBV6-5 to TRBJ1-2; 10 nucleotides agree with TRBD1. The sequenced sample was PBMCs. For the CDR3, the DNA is TGTGCCAGCACACGGACAGGGGGGGATGGCTACACCTTC. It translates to CASTRTGGDGYTF.